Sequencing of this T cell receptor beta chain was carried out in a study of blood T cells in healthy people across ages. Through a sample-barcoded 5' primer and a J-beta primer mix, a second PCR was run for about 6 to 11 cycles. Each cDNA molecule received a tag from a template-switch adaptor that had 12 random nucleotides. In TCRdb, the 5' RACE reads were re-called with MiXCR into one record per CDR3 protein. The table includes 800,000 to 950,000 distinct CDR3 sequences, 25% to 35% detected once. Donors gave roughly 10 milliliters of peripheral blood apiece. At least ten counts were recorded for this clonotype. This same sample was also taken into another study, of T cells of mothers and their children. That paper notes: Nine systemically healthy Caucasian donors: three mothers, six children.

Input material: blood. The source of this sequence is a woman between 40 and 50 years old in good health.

CDR3 region: CASSLVGGTGDGYTF. The CDR3 DNA reads as TGTGCCAGCAGCTTAGTCGGGGGGACAGGGGATGGCTACACCTTC. The chain couples TRBV7-2 to TRBJ1-2, with TRBD1 identical over 10 bases. CDR3 length: 15 residues. Germline loops: CDR1 SGHTA, CDR2 FQGNSA. Trimming took 1 base from V and 6 from J; bases not matched to a gene: 5.